A selection of T cell receptor beta chains follows, all from one sample in a study of cytomegalovirus exposure and HLA in healthy donors. Using immunoSEQ multiplex PCR, the repertoire was profiled, and TCRdb retains in-frame clones only, with some absent. Of 130,000 or so clones listed, just under 90% are singletons. Specimen: PBMCs. Receptors originate from a man aged 25 to 45 in good health and CMV-seronegative. CDR3s leave out the opening cysteine and the closing phenylalanine or tryptophan.

V: TRBV27; J: TRBJ2-1; CDR3: ASATLGTSGGVYNEQF
V: TRBV11-2; J: TRBJ2-1; CDR3: ASSLEEGEQF
V: TRBV2; J: TRBJ2-7; CDR3: ASTPDSYEQY
V: TRBV9; J: TRBJ2-1; CDR3: ASSTRSSGGTSGYNEQF
V: TRBV7-9; J: TRBJ1-5; CDR3: ASSSTQGGNQPQH
V: TRBV7-9; J: TRBJ2-1; CDR3: ASSSLAGGPFNEQF
V: TRBV5-1; J: TRBJ2-1; CDR3: ASSFLAGGRPNEQF
V: TRBV18; J: TRBJ1-1; CDR3: ASSPAVSTEAF
V: TRBV11-2; J: TRBJ1-4; CDR3: ASSHTRTGRETNEKLF
V: TRBV6-5; J: TRBJ1-2; CDR3: ASSYSTGGYGYT
V: TRBV6-1; J: TRBJ2-7; CDR3: ASSAPDRSPPYEQY
V: TRBV11-3; J: TRBJ2-1; CDR3: ASSLGGGTGYNEQF
V: TRBV2; J: TRBJ1-1; CDR3: ASISAAPGTEAF
V: TRBV6-6; J: TRBJ1-4; CDR3: ASSYGEGPNEKLF
V: TRBV2; J: TRBJ2-7; CDR3: ASNPRGREQY
V: TRBV10-3; J: TRBJ2-7; CDR3: AIRDISYEQY
V: TRBV7-8; J: TRBJ2-2; CDR3: ASSLWRGGAGELF
V: TRBV14; J: TRBJ2-1; CDR3: ASSQVSGAEQF
V: TRBV10-1; J: TRBJ2-5; CDR3: ASRDRGFKWETQY
V: TRBV6-1; J: TRBJ2-3; CDR3: ASSERDRLRTDTQY
V: TRBV7-2; J: TRBJ2-5; CDR3: ASSATFQGRETQY
V: TRBV4-2; J: TRBJ2-2; CDR3: ASSRQGTGELF